The rows below give T cell receptor beta chains drawn from one sample of a study of shared clonotypes between healthy human individuals. The repertoire was sequenced with immunoSEQ multiplex PCR; TCRdb's copy has only in-frame clones and lacks some. The sample yields 550,000 to 600,000 clones, around 81% seen once. Sample: PBMCs. The receptors come from a woman between 35 and 50 years old in good health. Some clones in this sample may be carry-over from other donors' samples. Each CDR3 is given with its conserved first and last residue. The D gene is left open where the match is weak. Size is stated for part of the rows, as once, few or many counts, or as a class when the clone is expanded.

J gene: TRBJ2-7; D gene: .; clone size: .; V gene: TRBV6-1; CDR3 protein: CASTRKENAYEQYF; CDR3 DNA: TGTGCCAGCACACGTAAGGAAAACGCCTACGAGCAGTACTTC
J gene: TRBJ2-7; D gene: .; clone size: .; V gene: TRBV29-1; CDR3 protein: CSVDEGPYEQYF; CDR3 DNA: TGCAGCGTTGATGAAGGGCCCTACGAGCAGTACTTC
J gene: TRBJ2-5; D gene: .; clone size: .; V gene: TRBV27; CDR3 protein: CASTNEWKTQYF; CDR3 DNA: TGTGCCAGCACCAACGAGTGGAAGACCCAGTACTTC
J gene: TRBJ2-5; D gene: .; clone size: once; V gene: TRBV19; CDR3 protein: CASSILGQETQYF; CDR3 DNA: TGTGCCAGTAGTATTCTGGGCCAAGAGACCCAGTACTTC
J gene: TRBJ1-3; D gene: .; clone size: .; V gene: TRBV9; CDR3 protein: CASSVFVSGNTIYF; CDR3 DNA: TGTGCCAGCAGCGTCTTTGTCTCTGGAAACACCATATATTTT
J gene: TRBJ2-3; D gene: .; clone size: few; V gene: TRBV7-9; CDR3 protein: CASSPLSSTDTQYF; CDR3 DNA: TGTGCCAGCAGCCCACTTAGTAGCACAGATACGCAGTATTTT
J gene: TRBJ2-5; D gene: .; clone size: .; V gene: TRBV28; CDR3 protein: CASSFVETQYF; CDR3 DNA: TGTGCCAGCAGTTTTGTGGAGACCCAGTACTTC
J gene: TRBJ1-2; D gene: .; clone size: .; V gene: TRBV5-5; CDR3 protein: CASSFQENYGYTF; CDR3 DNA: TGTGCCAGCAGCTTCCAGGAGAATTATGGCTACACCTTC
J gene: TRBJ2-2; D gene: TRBD2; clone size: .; V gene: TRBV13; CDR3 protein: CASRGLGGSGELFF; CDR3 DNA: TGTGCCAGCAGGGGTCTGGGCGGGAGCGGGGAGCTGTTTTTT
J gene: TRBJ2-7; D gene: .; clone size: .; V gene: TRBV9; CDR3 protein: CASSGPGGEQYF; CDR3 DNA: TGTGCCAGCAGCGGGCCGGGTGGCGAGCAGTACTTC
J gene: TRBJ2-5; D gene: .; clone size: .; V gene: TRBV5-1; CDR3 protein: CASSVATQGETQYF; CDR3 DNA: TGCGCCAGCAGCGTGGCCACCCAAGGAGAGACCCAGTACTTC
J gene: TRBJ1-6; D gene: .; clone size: .; V gene: TRBV7-9; CDR3 protein: CASSLVDSPLHF; CDR3 DNA: TGTGCCAGCAGCTTAGTAGATTCACCCCTCCACTTT
J gene: TRBJ2-2; D gene: .; clone size: many; V gene: TRBV9; CDR3 protein: CASSATRGELFF; CDR3 DNA: TGTGCCAGCAGCGCCACACGGGGGGAGCTGTTTTTT
J gene: TRBJ2-7; D gene: .; clone size: .; V gene: TRBV15; CDR3 protein: CATSRDRTGQYF; CDR3 DNA: TGTGCCACCAGCAGAGATCGGACTGGGCAGTACTTC
J gene: TRBJ1-3; D gene: .; clone size: .; V gene: TRBV4-3; CDR3 protein: CASSQSYSSVSGNTIYF; CDR3 DNA: TGCGCCAGCAGCCAAAGTTATAGCAGCGTCTCTGGAAACACCATATATTTT
J gene: TRBJ1-2; D gene: .; clone size: .; V gene: TRBV21-1; CDR3 protein: CASSPRRGYTF; CDR3 DNA: TGTGCCAGCAGCCCCCGAAGGGGCTACACCTTC
J gene: TRBJ1-5; D gene: .; clone size: .; V gene: TRBV11-3; CDR3 protein: CARGQPQHF; CDR3 DNA: TGTGCCAGGGGTCAGCCCCAGCATTTT
J gene: TRBJ2-3; D gene: .; clone size: .; V gene: TRBV28; CDR3 protein: CASSSPTVWPGGDTQYF; CDR3 DNA: TGTGCCAGCAGTTCTCCGACCGTGTGGCCAGGAGGAGATACGCAGTATTTT
J gene: TRBJ2-3; D gene: .; clone size: .; V gene: TRBV9; CDR3 protein: CASSVKEGRTDTQYF; CDR3 DNA: TGTGCCAGCAGCGTAAAGGAGGGTCGCACAGATACGCAGTATTTT
J gene: TRBJ1-1; D gene: .; clone size: .; V gene: TRBV4-3; CDR3 protein: CASSQGVGGGGTEAFF; CDR3 DNA: TGCGCCAGCAGCCAAGGAGTTGGGGGAGGTGGTACTGAAGCTTTCTTT
J gene: TRBJ2-3; D gene: TRBD2; clone size: once; V gene: TRBV2; CDR3 protein: CASSDLGASGRFTDTQYF; CDR3 DNA: TGTGCCAGCAGTGACCTTGGCGCTAGCGGGAGGTTCACAGATACGCAGTATTTT
J gene: TRBJ2-2; D gene: TRBD2; clone size: .; V gene: TRBV5-5; CDR3 protein: CASSAGAGELFF; CDR3 DNA: TGTGCCAGCAGCGCGGGAGCCGGGGAGCTGTTTTTT
J gene: TRBJ1-1; D gene: .; clone size: .; V gene: TRBV29-1; CDR3 protein: CSVDTEMNTEAFF; CDR3 DNA: TGCAGCGTGGATACAGAGATGAACACTGAAGCTTTCTTT
J gene: TRBJ2-3; D gene: TRBD1; clone size: .; V gene: TRBV7-8; CDR3 protein: CATSTLTGRTDTQYF; CDR3 DNA: TGTGCCACCAGCACCTTGACAGGGCGAACAGATACGCAGTATTTT
J gene: TRBJ2-2; D gene: .; clone size: many; V gene: TRBV7-3; CDR3 protein: CASSYQGDGELFF; CDR3 DNA: TGTGCCAGCAGCTACCAGGGCGACGGGGAGCTGTTTTTT
J gene: TRBJ2-3; D gene: TRBD2; clone size: once; V gene: TRBV4-3; CDR3 protein: CASSQDERGGADTQYF; CDR3 DNA: TGCGCCAGCAGCCAAGATGAGCGGGGGGGGGCAGATACGCAGTATTTT
J gene: TRBJ2-7; D gene: TRBD2; clone size: .; V gene: TRBV19; CDR3 protein: CASSISGSNEQYF; CDR3 DNA: TGTGCCAGTAGTATTAGCGGGAGTAACGAGCAGTACTTC
J gene: TRBJ1-2; D gene: TRBD1; clone size: .; V gene: TRBV7-9; CDR3 protein: CASSLETGGAYYGYTF; CDR3 DNA: TGTGCCAGCAGCTTAGAGACAGGGGGCGCGTACTATGGCTACACCTTC
J gene: TRBJ2-1; D gene: TRBD2; clone size: .; V gene: TRBV29-1; CDR3 protein: CSGHGTSYSNEQFF; CDR3 DNA: TGCAGCGGGCACGGGACTAGCTATAGTAATGAGCAGTTCTTC